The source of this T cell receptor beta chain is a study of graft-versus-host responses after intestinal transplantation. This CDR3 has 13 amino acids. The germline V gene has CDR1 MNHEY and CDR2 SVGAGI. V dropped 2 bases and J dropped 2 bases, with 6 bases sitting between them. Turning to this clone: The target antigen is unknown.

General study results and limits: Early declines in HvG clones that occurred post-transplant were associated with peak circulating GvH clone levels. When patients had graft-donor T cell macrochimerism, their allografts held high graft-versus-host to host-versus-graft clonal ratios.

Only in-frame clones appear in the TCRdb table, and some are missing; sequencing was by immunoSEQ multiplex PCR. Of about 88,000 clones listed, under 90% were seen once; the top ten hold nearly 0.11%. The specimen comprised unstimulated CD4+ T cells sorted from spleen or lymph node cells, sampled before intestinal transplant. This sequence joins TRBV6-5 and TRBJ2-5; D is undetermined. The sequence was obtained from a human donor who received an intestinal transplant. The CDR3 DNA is TGTGCCAGCAGTTACACTACACAAGAGACCCAGTACTTC. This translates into CASSYTTQETQYF.